These 3 T cell receptor beta chains share one sample of origin, sequenced in a study of T cell responses to AZD1222 COVID-19 vaccine. Sequencing used immunoSEQ multiplex PCR; TCRdb keeps in-frame clones, though not all of them. The sample lists 150,000 to 200,000 clones, approximately 94% occurring once. Sequences were derived from peripheral blood, sampled 28 days after the second AZD1222 dose. These receptor sequences come from an adult who received the AZD1222 COVID-19 vaccine.

The genes are TRBV5-6 and TRBJ1-5; the D is unclear. Per the germline V gene, CDR1 is SGHDT and CDR2 is YYEEEE. Trimming stripped 0 bases from V and 1 base from J, with 5 bases between. The CDR3 has 14 amino acids. DNA of the CDR3: TGTGCCAGCAGCTTGGTCGGCAGCAATCAGCCCCAGCATTTT. Encoded protein: CASSLVGSNQPQHF.

A single count supports this clone. The rearrangement joins TRBV28 to TRBJ1-5; D gene ambiguous. Germline V gene data show CDR1 as MDHEN and CDR2 as SYDVKM. The V and J ends lost 5 bases and 3 bases respectively, with 14 bases between them. The CDR3 sequence is 15 residues long. The CDR3: CASSGRYSDNQPQHF. CDR3 DNA: TGTGCCAGCAGTGGTCGGTACAGCGACAATCAGCCCCAGCATTTT.

The chain is built from TRBV6-4 and TRBJ1-5; D may be TRBD1 (6 bases). The CDR3 runs to 17 residues. Germline CDR1 and CDR2: MRHNA and SNTAGT. Trimming pared 4 bases from V and 0 bases from J, leaving 16 bases between. In DNA, the CDR3 is TGTGCCAGCAGTGTCCATGACAGGAACTATAGCAATCAGCCCCAGCATTTT. It encodes CASSVHDRNYSNQPQHF.